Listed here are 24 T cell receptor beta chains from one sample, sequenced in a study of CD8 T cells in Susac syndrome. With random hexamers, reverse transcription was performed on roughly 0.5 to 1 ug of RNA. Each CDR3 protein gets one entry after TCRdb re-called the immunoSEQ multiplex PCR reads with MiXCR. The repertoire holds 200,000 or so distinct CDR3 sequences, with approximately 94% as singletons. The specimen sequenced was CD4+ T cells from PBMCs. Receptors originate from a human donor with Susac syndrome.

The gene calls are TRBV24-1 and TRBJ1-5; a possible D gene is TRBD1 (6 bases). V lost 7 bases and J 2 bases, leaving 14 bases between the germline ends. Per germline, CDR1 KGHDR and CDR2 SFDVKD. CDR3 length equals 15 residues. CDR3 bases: TGTGCCACCAGAAACAGGGCCTTTGGCAATCAGCCCCAGCATTTT. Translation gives CATRNRAFGNQPQHF.

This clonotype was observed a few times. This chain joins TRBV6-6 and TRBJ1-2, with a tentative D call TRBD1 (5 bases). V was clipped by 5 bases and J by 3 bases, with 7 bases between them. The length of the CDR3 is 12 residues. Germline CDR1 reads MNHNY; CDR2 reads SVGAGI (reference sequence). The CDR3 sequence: CASSGTDYGYTF. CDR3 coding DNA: TGTGCCAGCAGTGGGACGGACTATGGCTACACCTTC.

CDR3 DNA sequence: TGCAGCGTTGACGGCCCGACAGGGGGAAGATACGAGCAGTACTTC. This sequence encodes CSVDGPTGGRYEQYF. The chain employs TRBV29-1 and TRBJ2-7, with 9 bases that match TRBD1. Germline V lookup: CDR1 SQVTM, CDR2 ANQGSEA. The J segment lost 4 bases and the V segment lost 3 bases, leaving 10 bases of the junction unmatched. The CDR3 extends over 15 amino acids.

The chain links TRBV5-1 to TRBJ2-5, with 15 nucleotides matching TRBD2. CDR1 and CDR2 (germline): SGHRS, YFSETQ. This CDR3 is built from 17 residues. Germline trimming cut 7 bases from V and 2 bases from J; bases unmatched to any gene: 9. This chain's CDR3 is CASRPGLAGGRQETQYF. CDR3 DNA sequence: TGCGCCAGCCGACCTGGACTAGCGGGGGGGCGGCAAGAGACCCAGTACTTC.

CDR3 region: CASSQVAGNNEKLFF. CDR3 bases: TGCGCCAGCAGCCAAGTAGCAGGGAATAATGAAAAACTGTTTTTT. V usage is TRBV4-1 and J usage is TRBJ1-4; D is perhaps TRBD1 (5 bases). The CDR3 contains 15 residues. The V end lost 1 base, the J end lost 4 bases, and 10 bases lay between the germline ends. Germline CDR1 reads MGHRA; CDR2 reads YSYEKL.

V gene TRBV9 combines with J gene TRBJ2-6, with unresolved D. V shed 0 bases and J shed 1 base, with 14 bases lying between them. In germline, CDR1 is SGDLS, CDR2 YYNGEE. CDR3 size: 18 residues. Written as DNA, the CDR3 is TGTGCCAGCAGCGTAGGCAACAGTCCTTTGTCTGGGGCCAACGTCCTGACTTTC. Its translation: CASSVGNSPLSGANVLTF.

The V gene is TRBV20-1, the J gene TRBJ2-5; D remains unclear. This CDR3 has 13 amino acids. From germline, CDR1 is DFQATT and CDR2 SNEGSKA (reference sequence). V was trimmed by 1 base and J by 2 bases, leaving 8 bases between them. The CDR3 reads CSARGQYQETQYF. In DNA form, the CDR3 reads TGCAGTGCTAGAGGGCAGTATCAAGAGACCCAGTACTTC.

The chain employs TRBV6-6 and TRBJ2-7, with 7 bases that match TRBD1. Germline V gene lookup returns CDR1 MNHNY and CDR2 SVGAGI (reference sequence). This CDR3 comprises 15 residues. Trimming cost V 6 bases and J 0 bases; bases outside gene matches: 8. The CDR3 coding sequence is TGTGCCAGCAGAGACGGACAGGCTGACTCCTACGAGCAGTACTTC. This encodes CASRDGQADSYEQYF.

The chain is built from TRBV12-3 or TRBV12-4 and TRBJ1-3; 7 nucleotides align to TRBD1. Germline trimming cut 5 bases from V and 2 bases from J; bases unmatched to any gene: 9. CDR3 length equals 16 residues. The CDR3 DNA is TGTGCCAGCAGTGCGACAGGGAGAATACCTGGAAACACCATATATTTT. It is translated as CASSATGRIPGNTIYF.

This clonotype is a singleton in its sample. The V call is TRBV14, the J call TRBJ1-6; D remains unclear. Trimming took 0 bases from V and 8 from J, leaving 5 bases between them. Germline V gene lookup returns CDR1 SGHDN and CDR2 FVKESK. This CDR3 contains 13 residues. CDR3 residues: CASSQERYSPLHF. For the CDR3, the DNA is TGTGCCAGCAGCCAAGAACGATATTCACCCCTCCACTTT.

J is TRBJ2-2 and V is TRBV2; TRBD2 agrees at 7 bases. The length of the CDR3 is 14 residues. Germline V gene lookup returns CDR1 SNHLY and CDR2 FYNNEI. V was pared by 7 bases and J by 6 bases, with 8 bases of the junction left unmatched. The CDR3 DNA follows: TGTGCCAGCACCTGGACTAGGATTGCCGGGGAGCTGTTTTTT. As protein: CASTWTRIAGELFF.

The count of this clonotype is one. CDR3 in amino acids: CASSLLTDQETQYF. The CDR3 DNA is TGCGCCAGCAGCCTACTGACTGATCAAGAGACCCAGTACTTC. The rearrangement uses TRBV5-1 and TRBJ2-5, with unresolved D. The V and J ends lost 4 bases and 2 bases respectively, with 12 bases between them. Germline lookup yields CDR1 SGHRS and CDR2 YFSETQ. The CDR3 contains 14 residues.

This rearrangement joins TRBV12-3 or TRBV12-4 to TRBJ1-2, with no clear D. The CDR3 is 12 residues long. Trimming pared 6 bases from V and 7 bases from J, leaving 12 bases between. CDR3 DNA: TGTGCCAGCAGCCCTCTCCAAAGTGGCTACACCTTC. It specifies CASSPLQSGYTF.

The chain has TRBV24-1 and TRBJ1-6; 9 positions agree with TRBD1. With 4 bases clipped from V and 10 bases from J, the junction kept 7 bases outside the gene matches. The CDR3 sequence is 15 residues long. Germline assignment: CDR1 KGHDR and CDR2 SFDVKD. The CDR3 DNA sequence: TGTGCCACCAGTGAACCCGACAGGGGGGGATCACCCCTCCACTTT. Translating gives CATSEPDRGGSPLHF.

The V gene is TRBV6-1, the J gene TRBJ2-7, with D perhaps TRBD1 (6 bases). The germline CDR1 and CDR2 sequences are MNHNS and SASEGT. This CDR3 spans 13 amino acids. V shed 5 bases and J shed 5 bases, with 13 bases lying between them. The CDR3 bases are TGTGCCAGCAGTTCAGACAGGTACCACGAGCAGTACTTC. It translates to CASSSDRYHEQYF.

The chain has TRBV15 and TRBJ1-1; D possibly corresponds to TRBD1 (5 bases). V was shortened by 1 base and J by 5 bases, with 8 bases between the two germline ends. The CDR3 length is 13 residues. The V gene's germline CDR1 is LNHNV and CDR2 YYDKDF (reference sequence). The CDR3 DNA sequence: TGTGCCACCAGCAGAGGGGCAGGGACTGAAGCTTTCTTT. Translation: CATSRGAGTEAFF.

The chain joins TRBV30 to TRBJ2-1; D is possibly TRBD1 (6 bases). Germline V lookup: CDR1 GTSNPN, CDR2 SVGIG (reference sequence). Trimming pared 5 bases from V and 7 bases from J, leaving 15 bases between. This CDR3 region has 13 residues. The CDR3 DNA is TGTGCCTGGGCAGGGGCAGGATTGAATGAGCAGTTCTTC. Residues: CAWAGAGLNEQFF.

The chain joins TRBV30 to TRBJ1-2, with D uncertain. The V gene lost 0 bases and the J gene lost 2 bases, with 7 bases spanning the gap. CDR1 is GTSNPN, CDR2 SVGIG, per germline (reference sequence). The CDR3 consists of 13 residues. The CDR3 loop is CAWSVRQNYGYTF. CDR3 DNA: TGTGCCTGGAGTGTACGGCAGAACTATGGCTACACCTTC.

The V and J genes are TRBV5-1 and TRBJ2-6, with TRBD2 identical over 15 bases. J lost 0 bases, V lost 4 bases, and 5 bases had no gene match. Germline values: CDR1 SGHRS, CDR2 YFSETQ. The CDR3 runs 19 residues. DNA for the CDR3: TGCGCCAGCAGCGGGACTAGCGGGGGGACATACTCTGGGGCCAACGTCCTGACTTTC. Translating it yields CASSGTSGGTYSGANVLTF.

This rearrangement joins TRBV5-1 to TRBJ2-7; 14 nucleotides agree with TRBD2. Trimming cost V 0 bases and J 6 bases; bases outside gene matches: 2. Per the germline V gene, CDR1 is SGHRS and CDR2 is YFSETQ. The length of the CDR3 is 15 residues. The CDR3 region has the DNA TGCGCCAGCAGCTTGGGGACTAGCGGGGGGCGCGAGCAGTACTTC. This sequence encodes CASSLGTSGGREQYF.

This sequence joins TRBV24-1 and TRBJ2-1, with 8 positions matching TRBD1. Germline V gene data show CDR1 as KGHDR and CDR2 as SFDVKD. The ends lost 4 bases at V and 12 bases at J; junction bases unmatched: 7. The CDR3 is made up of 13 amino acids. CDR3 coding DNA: TGTGCCACCAGTGAACCTGGACAGGGCGGGCAGTTCTTC. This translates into CATSEPGQGGQFF.

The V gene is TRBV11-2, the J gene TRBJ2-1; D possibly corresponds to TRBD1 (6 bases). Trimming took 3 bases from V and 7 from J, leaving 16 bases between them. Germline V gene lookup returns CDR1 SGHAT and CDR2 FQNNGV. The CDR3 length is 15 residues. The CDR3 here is CASSFLQGGMNEQFF. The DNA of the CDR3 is TGTGCCAGCAGCTTTCTACAGGGCGGCATGAATGAGCAGTTCTTC.

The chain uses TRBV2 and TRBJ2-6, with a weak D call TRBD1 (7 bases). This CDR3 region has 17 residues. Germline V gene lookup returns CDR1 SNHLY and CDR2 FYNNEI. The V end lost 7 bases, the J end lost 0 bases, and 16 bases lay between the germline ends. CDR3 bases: TGTGCCAGCACTGGAGGGGACAGAGACTCTGGGGCCAACGTCCTGACTTTC. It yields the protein CASTGGDRDSGANVLTF.

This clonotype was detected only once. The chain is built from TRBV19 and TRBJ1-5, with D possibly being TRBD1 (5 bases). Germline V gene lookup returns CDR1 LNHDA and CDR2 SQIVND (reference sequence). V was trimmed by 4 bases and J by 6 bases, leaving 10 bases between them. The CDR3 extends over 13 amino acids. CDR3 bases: TGTGCCAGTAGTACGGGCAGGGTTCAGCCCCAGCATTTT. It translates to CASSTGRVQPQHF.